Presented here are 18 T cell receptor beta chains from one specimen sequenced in a study of cytomegalovirus exposure and HLA in healthy donors. PCR primers comprised 60 Vbeta and 13 Jbeta primers. TCRdb keeps only in-frame clones here, not all; method: immunoSEQ multiplex PCR. The data show 170,000 or so clones, with 60% to 80% seen just once and approximately 1.4% held by the top ten. The material sequenced was PBMCs. The receptors come from a woman aged 25 to 39 in good health and CMV-seronegative.

The chain combines TRBV7-2 with TRBJ1-1, with 8 nucleotides matching TRBD1. The germline gives CDR1 SGHTA, CDR2 FQGNSA. The CDR3 runs 15 residues. Losses at the gene ends were 5 bases for V and 4 bases for J; bases not matched to a gene: 9. DNA of the CDR3: TGTGCCAGCAGCACTTCAGGGGGCGGGAGCACTGAAGCTTTCTTT. It translates to CASSTSGGGSTEAFF. The full variable domain, completed using reference TRBV7-2 and TRBJ1-1, is GAGVSQSPSNKVTEKGKDVELRCDPISGHTALYWYRQSLGQGLEFLIYFQGNSAPDKSGLPSDRFSAERTGGSVSTLTIQRTQQEDSAVYLCASSTSGGGSTEAFFGQGTRLTVV.

This clone appeared a few times. The chain carries TRBV5-5 and TRBJ2-5, with a weak D call TRBD2 (6 bases). CDR1 and CDR2 from the germline V gene are SGHKS and YYEKEE (reference sequence). V lost 5 bases and J lost 5, with 16 bases in between. This CDR3 is built from 14 residues. The CDR3 DNA reads TGTGCCAGCAGTTCCGGAGGGTCGACGGAGACCCAGTACTTC. Translated: CASSSGGSTETQYF. The full variable domain, with the rest looked up from reference TRBV5-5 and TRBJ2-5, is DAGVTQSPTHLIKTRGQQVTLRCSPISGHKSVSWYQQVLGQGPQFIFQYYEKEERGRGNFPDRFSARQFPNYSSELNVNALLLGDSALYLCASSSGGSTETQYFGPGTRLLVL.

This clone was detected a few times. The CDR3 nucleotides read TGTGCCAGCAGTCCCCGGACAGGGGGGTATAGCAATCAGCCCCAGCATTTT. Translation: CASSPRTGGYSNQPQHF. The chain employs TRBV27 and TRBJ1-5; 10 bases match TRBD1. With 5 bases clipped from V and 0 bases from J, the junction kept 7 bases outside the gene matches. Germline V CDR1 and CDR2: MNHEY, SMNVEV (reference sequence). This CDR3 contains 17 residues.

The gene calls are TRBV13 and TRBJ2-7; D not certain. V was clipped by 5 bases and J by 1 base, with 12 bases between them. This CDR3 has 14 amino acids. In germline, CDR1 is PRHDT, CDR2 FYEKMQ (reference sequence). This CDR3 reads CASSPRSPSYEQYF. DNA for the CDR3: TGTGCCAGCAGCCCCCGGTCCCCTTCCTACGAGCAGTACTTC.

This clone was found a few times. The chain recombines TRBV6-1 with TRBJ2-7; maybe TRBD1 (5 bases). The V gene lost 2 bases and the J gene lost 0 bases, with 8 bases spanning the gap. The V gene's germline CDR1 is MNHNS and CDR2 SASEGT. There are 14 residues in the CDR3. The CDR3 sequence is CASSEQGNSYEQYF. Written as DNA, the CDR3 is TGTGCCAGCAGTGAACAGGGCAACTCCTACGAGCAGTACTTC.

This chain joins TRBV7-3 and TRBJ2-1; tentatively, D is TRBD2 (7 bases). The CDR3 has 14 amino acids. V dropped 5 bases and J dropped 6 bases, with 14 bases sitting between them. Germline CDR1 and CDR2: SGHTA and FQGTGA. CDR3: CASSVRGGSNEQFF. The CDR3 DNA reads as TGTGCCAGCAGCGTCAGGGGAGGGAGCAATGAGCAGTTCTTC.

The rearrangement links TRBV5-6 to TRBJ1-2, with 7 bases matching TRBD1. V was clipped by 0 bases and J by 4 bases; unmatched bases: 9. The CDR3 runs to 16 residues. Germline lookup yields CDR1 SGHDT and CDR2 YYEEEE. The CDR3 coding sequence is TGTGCCAGCAGCTTGGATGGGACAGTATCTCCCTATGGCTACACCTTC. Translation: CASSLDGTVSPYGYTF. The whole variable domain, remainder taken from reference TRBV5-6 and TRBJ1-2, is DAGVTQSPTHLIKTRGQQVTLRCSPKSGHDTVSWYQQALGQGPQFIFQYYEEEERQRGNFPDRFSGHQFPNYSSELNVNALLLGDSALYLCASSLDGTVSPYGYTFGSGTRLTVV.

V and J are TRBV5-1 and TRBJ2-2; weak D call: TRBD2 (6 bases). V was trimmed by 2 bases and J by 3 bases, leaving 8 bases between them. Germline loops: CDR1 SGHRS, CDR2 YFSETQ. The CDR3 contains 14 residues. The chain's CDR3 is CASSFSGDTGELFF. DNA of the CDR3: TGCGCCAGCAGCTTCTCGGGGGACACCGGGGAGCTGTTTTTT.

The J gene is TRBJ1-4, the V gene TRBV5-4; 9 bases align to TRBD1. J was trimmed by 7 bases and V by 4 bases; bases with no gene match: 11. CDR1 SGHNT and CDR2 YYREEE come from the germline V gene (reference sequence). The CDR3 length is 16 residues. CDR3 bases: TGTGCCAGCAGCCCGGACAGGGGTCCATCGATTGAAAAACTGTTTTTT. It is translated as CASSPDRGPSIEKLFF.

The chain uses TRBV7-6 and TRBJ2-2; 8 bases line up with TRBD1. CDR1 and CDR2 (germline): SGHVS, FNYEAQ. V trimming: 5 bases; J trimming: 4 bases; junction bases outside the gene matches: 9. This CDR3 region has 16 residues. The CDR3 nucleotides read TGTGCCAGCAGCCCTAGGACAGGGCGGGCCACCGGGGAGCTGTTTTTT. Translated, it gives CASSPRTGRATGELFF.

The chain uses TRBV28 and TRBJ1-5; D is unresolved. The CDR3 runs to 14 residues. CDR1 MDHEN and CDR2 SYDVKM come from the germline V gene. With 1 base removed from V and 2 bases from J, the gap between germline ends came to 6 bases. For the CDR3, the DNA is TGTGCCAGCAGTTTATCGGCGGGCAATCAGCCCCAGCATTTT. Its protein product is CASSLSAGNQPQHF. The full variable domain, rest sourced from reference TRBV28 and TRBJ1-5, is DVKVTQSSRYLVKRTGEKVFLECVQDMDHENMFWYRQDPGLGLRLIYFSYDVKMKEKGDIPEGYSVSREKKERFSLILESASTNQTSMYLCASSLSAGNQPQHFGDGTRLSIL.

A few counts support this clone. J is TRBJ2-3 and V is TRBV2; a weak D match, TRBD1 (6 bases). The CDR3 is 14 amino acids. Trimming removed 2 bases from V and 2 bases from J, with 8 bases in between. Germline lookup yields CDR1 SNHLY and CDR2 FYNNEI. Written as DNA, the CDR3 is TGTGCCAGCAGTGAAAACAGGGACACAGATACGCAGTATTTT. Protein: CASSENRDTDTQYF.

The rearrangement links TRBV6-5 to TRBJ2-7, with D perhaps matching TRBD2 (5 bases). Trimming removed 5 bases at V and 7 bases at J, with 15 bases between. The CDR3 is 13 residues long. Germline V gives CDR1 MNHEY, CDR2 SVGAGI. CDR3 sequence: CASSELPRGEQYF. The CDR3 DNA follows: TGTGCCAGCAGTGAGCTCCCCCGAGGGGAGCAGTACTTC.

The rearrangement uses TRBV7-3 and TRBJ2-3; 9 nucleotides agree with TRBD2. CDR1 is SGHTA and CDR2 is FQGTGA in the germline V gene. The CDR3 runs 17 residues. The junction had 9 bases not matched to a gene; V was cut back by 1 base and J by 4 bases. The CDR3 coding sequence is TGTGCCAGCAGCTTAAATGGGGCTAGCGGGGTACCAGATACGCAGTATTTT. Translation gives CASSLNGASGVPDTQYF.

This clone was observed a single time. The CDR3 loop reads CAWAPGQGTEAFF. The CDR3 DNA is TGTGCCTGGGCTCCGGGACAGGGAACTGAAGCTTTCTTT. The chain combines TRBV30 with TRBJ1-1, with TRBD1 matching over 9 bases. The length of the CDR3 is 13 residues. The germline V gene encodes CDR1 GTSNPN and CDR2 SVGIG (reference sequence). The trim removed 5 bases at V and 5 bases at J, leaving 6 bases unmatched.

This clone has only one observation. The genes are TRBV2 and TRBJ1-1; TRBD1 agrees at 7 bases. V lost 5 bases, J lost 4 bases, and 7 bases stayed unmatched. The germline gives CDR1 SNHLY, CDR2 FYNNEI. The CDR3 is made up of 14 amino acids. CDR3 region: CASSSTQGGTEAFF. In DNA form, the CDR3 reads TGTGCCAGCAGTTCTACCCAGGGGGGCACTGAAGCTTTCTTT.

This chain uses TRBV2 with TRBJ2-1; TRBD1 is a possible D gene (7 bases). The V gene's germline CDR1 is SNHLY and CDR2 FYNNEI. The ends were cut back, 2 bases at V and 9 bases at J, with 17 bases in the middle. This CDR3 region has 15 residues. CDR3 in amino acids: CASSEFRGARVEQFF. The CDR3 DNA follows: TGTGCCAGCAGTGAATTCAGGGGGGCTCGGGTTGAGCAGTTCTTC.

The rearrangement links TRBV28 to TRBJ2-7; no clear D gene. The V end was cut by 10 bases, the J end by 4 bases, with 17 bases between. The CDR3 is 13 residues long. Germline V gives CDR1 MDHEN, CDR2 SYDVKM. The CDR3 region is CAIIGPEKYEQYF. The CDR3 DNA follows: TGTGCCATAATAGGCCCGGAGAAATACGAGCAGTACTTC.